These 13 T cell receptor beta chains came from one sample sequenced in a study of T cell repertoires in cytomegalovirus infection. One entry per CDR3 protein, called by TCRdb with MiXCR from the reads. The repertoire holds under 120,000 distinct CDR3 sequences, under 55% seen once, with approximately 74% in the top ten. For these receptors, no antigen is known. Here the sequenced sample was CD8+ T cells from cultured PBMCs, taken from culture after CMV antigen stimulation. The receptors were gathered from a human donor in good health (CMV status not recorded). Some clones in this sample may be carry-over from other donors' samples.

This clonotype was found a few times. This rearrangement joins TRBV28 to TRBJ1-5, with TRBD1 identical over 8 bases. After removal of 7 bases from V and 6 bases from J, the junction contained 11 bases not matched to a gene. The CDR3 is made up of 15 amino acids. Germline V gene lookup returns CDR1 MDHEN and CDR2 SYDVKM. CDR3 DNA sequence: TGTGCCAGCACCGGGACAGGTGACGGGGGTCAGCCCCAGCATTTT. Translating gives CASTGTGDGGQPQHF.

This clonotype was counted between two and nine times. The V gene is TRBV7-6, the J gene TRBJ2-5; a possible D gene is TRBD2 (6 bases). V was trimmed by 4 bases and J by 5 bases, leaving 20 bases between them. CDR1 is SGHVS and CDR2 is FNYEAQ in the germline V gene. There are 16 residues in the CDR3. For the CDR3, the DNA is TGTGCCAGCAGCTCCCACTTAGTAGCGGTAGGGGAGACCCAGTACTTC. Amino acids: CASSSHLVAVGETQYF. Looking up the rest from reference TRBV7-6 and TRBJ2-5 gives the full variable domain: GAGVSQSPRYKVTKRGQDVALRCDPISGHVSLYWYRQALGQGPEFLTYFNYEAQQDKSGLPNDRFSAERPEGSISTLTIQRTEQRDSAMYRCASSSHLVAVGETQYFGPGTRLLVL.

The chain has TRBV12-3 or TRBV12-4 and TRBJ1-1, with D unresolved. The CDR3 totals 13 residues. Trimming removed 4 bases from V and 6 bases from J, with 12 bases in between. The CDR3 DNA follows: TGTGCCAGCAGTTCTTTGGTGATGGCTGAAGCTTTCTTT. Protein product: CASSSLVMAEAFF.

The chain links TRBV19 to TRBJ1-6; tentative D call: TRBD1 (5 bases). Germline-derived CDR1 and CDR2 are LNHDA and SQIVND (reference sequence). The CDR3 length is 15 residues. V dropped 3 bases and J dropped 7 bases, with 13 bases sitting between them. The CDR3 spells CASSISLWGNSPLHF. The DNA for the CDR3 is TGTGCCAGTAGTATTAGCCTCTGGGGGAATTCACCCCTCCACTTT.

The chain joins TRBV29-1 to TRBJ2-3; 8 nucleotides align to TRBD2. The ends lost 5 bases at V and 1 base at J; junction bases unmatched: 2. This CDR3 contains 13 residues. Germline V gives CDR1 SQVTM, CDR2 ANQGSEA. CDR3 DNA sequence: TGCAGCGTTCTTAGCGGGGGCACAGATACGCAGTATTTT. It yields the protein CSVLSGGTDTQYF.

This chain links TRBV25-1 with TRBJ1-4; possible D gene TRBD1, 5 bases. Germline V gene sequence: CDR1 MGHDK, CDR2 SYGVNS. V lost 3 bases and J 0 bases, leaving 14 bases between the germline ends. The CDR3 is made up of 17 amino acids. The CDR3 region has the DNA TGTGCCAGCAGTGATACCGGAGAAGGGGCAACTAATGAAAAACTGTTTTTT. Amino acid sequence: CASSDTGEGATNEKLFF.

This chain uses TRBV12-3 or TRBV12-4 with TRBJ2-2; TRBD1 aligns across 7 bases. Germline trimming cut 5 bases from V and 5 bases from J; bases unmatched to any gene: 8. The CDR3 extends over 15 amino acids. The CDR3 DNA sequence: TGTGCCAGCAGTCCAGACAGGGATCCAACCGGGGAGCTGTTTTTT. Amino acid sequence: CASSPDRDPTGELFF.

The chain uses TRBV12-3 or TRBV12-4 and TRBJ2-5, with D perhaps matching TRBD1 (5 bases). The V and J ends lost 3 bases and 1 base respectively, with 15 bases between them. The CDR3 length is 16 residues. The CDR3 sequence is CASSFPGVTGQETQYF. The CDR3 nucleotides read TGTGCCAGCAGTTTCCCCGGAGTTACAGGCCAAGAGACCCAGTACTTC.

The table lists this clonotype with many counts. The chain couples TRBV12-3 or TRBV12-4 to TRBJ1-1; the D is unclear. The CDR3 covers 13 residues. Trimming removed 1 base from V and 3 bases from J, with 6 bases in between. CDR3 DNA sequence: TGTGCCAGCAGTTTAGTCCCCTACACTGAAGCTTTCTTT. Residues: CASSLVPYTEAFF.

This clonotype was seen only a few times. CDR3 residues: CASSISPSLPGQKETQYF. CDR3 nucleotides: TGTGCCAGCAGCATCTCCCCTAGCCTTCCCGGGCAGAAAGAGACCCAGTACTTC. This chain uses TRBV7-8 with TRBJ2-5, with a possible D match to TRBD2 (5 bases). The V end was cut by 5 bases, the J end by 3 bases, with 25 bases between. This CDR3 contains 18 residues. Germline lookup yields CDR1 SGHVS and CDR2 FQNEAQ.

V is TRBV7-8 and J is TRBJ2-1; TRBD2 agrees at 10 bases. This CDR3 is 15 amino acids long. Germline assignment: CDR1 SGHVS and CDR2 FQNEAQ. With V trimmed by 5 bases and J by 7 bases, 8 bases remained unmatched. For the CDR3, the DNA is TGTGCCAGCAGCGAAGGGACTAGCGTTAGGAATGAGCAGTTCTTC. This codes for CASSEGTSVRNEQFF.

This clonotype was seen only a few times. V is TRBV11-1 and J is TRBJ2-4; D is tentatively TRBD1 or TRBD2 (5 bases each). CDR3 length equals 15 residues. V was trimmed by 3 bases and J by 0 bases, leaving 9 bases between them. Per the germline V gene, CDR1 is SGHAT and CDR2 is FQDESV (reference sequence). As DNA, the CDR3 is TGTGCCAGCAGCTTTGGGACCGGAGCCAAAAACATTCAGTACTTC. Translating gives CASSFGTGAKNIQYF.

The chain links TRBV9 to TRBJ1-2; 8 bases agree with TRBD1. Germline CDR1 reads SGDLS; CDR2 reads YYNGEE. V dropped 0 bases and J dropped 2; count of bases not matched to a gene: 6. CDR3 size: 16 residues. CDR3 residues: CASSVATQGANYGYTF. In DNA, the CDR3 is TGTGCCAGCAGCGTAGCTACCCAGGGGGCAAACTATGGCTACACCTTC. Variable domain in full (rest from reference TRBV9 and TRBJ1-2): DSGVTQTPKHLITATGQRVTLRCSPRSGDLSVYWYQQSLDQGLQFLIQYYNGEERAKGNILERFSAQQFPDLHSELNLSSLELGDSALYFCASSVATQGANYGYTFGSGTRLTVV.